This T cell receptor (beta chain) was obtained from a study of cytomegalovirus exposure and HLA in healthy donors. Germline loops: CDR1 GTSNPN, CDR2 SVGIG (reference sequence). Trimming pared 4 bases from V and 4 bases from J, leaving 11 bases between. The CDR3 length is 13 residues. This clone has just a few counts. The PCR ran on 60 Vbeta and 13 Jbeta primers. Only in-frame clones appear in the TCRdb table, and some are missing; sequencing was by immunoSEQ multiplex PCR. This table holds some 170,000 clones, about 9% found once. The source of this sequence is a woman in her twenties or thirties in good health and CMV-seropositive. The sequencing input was PBMCs. The V and J genes are TRBV30 and TRBJ2-1; D ambiguous. The CDR3 protein is CAWTYGLYNEQFF. In nucleotides, the CDR3 is TGTGCCTGGACCTATGGGCTGTACAATGAGCAGTTCTTC.